Included here is one TCR beta chain sequence, with context. Its antigen remains unidentified. This CDR3 contains 15 residues. From germline, CDR1 is MDHEN and CDR2 SYDVKM. Trimming took 5 bases from V and 4 from J; bases not matched to a gene: 3. The record originates from a study of T cell responses to AZD1222 COVID-19 vaccine. General study results and limits: Compared with day 0, the breadth and depth of the Spike-specific TCR repertoire rose significantly after two doses of AZD1222.

The data were produced by immunoSEQ multiplex PCR, yet TCRdb's version contains in-frame clones alone and is incomplete. The sample has some 130,000 clones, about nine tenths seen once. V gene TRBV28 combines with J gene TRBJ2-6, with 9 bases matching TRBD1. The sequence was obtained from an adult in good health. The input for sequencing was peripheral blood, taken on day 0 of AZD1222 vaccination. The CDR3 region is CASSHRGLGANVLTF. CDR3 DNA sequence: TGTGCCAGCAGTCACAGGGGGCTCGGGGCCAACGTCCTGACTTTC.